This is a list of T cell receptor beta chains from one sample in a study of blood T cell repertoires in COVID-19. TCRdb's copy holds only in-frame clones and misses some; the assay was immunoSEQ multiplex PCR. Here the sample spans 390,000 or so clones, roughly 90% being singletons. The specimen sequenced was peripheral blood. The receptors were gathered from a woman aged 25-40 years with COVID-19, enrolled during active disease. Both conserved end residues are part of each CDR3. Each record gives: clone size, V gene, J gene, D gene, CDR3 protein, CDR3 DNA. A D gene is named only where the DNA matches it firmly. The listing skips clone size in some rows; elsewhere it reads once, few, many or a size class.

clone_size: -; v_call: TRBV30; j_call: TRBJ2-5; d_call: -; cdr3_aa: CAWSVPQGPQETQYF; cdr3_nt: TGTGCCTGGAGTGTACCTCAGGGCCCACAAGAGACCCAGTACTTC
clone_size: -; v_call: TRBV29-1; j_call: TRBJ2-1; d_call: TRBD1; cdr3_aa: CSARDRVFNEQFF; cdr3_nt: TGCAGCGCCCGGGACAGGGTCTTCAATGAGCAGTTCTTC
clone_size: -; v_call: TRBV13; j_call: TRBJ1-5; d_call: -; cdr3_aa: CASSSGLNQPQHF; cdr3_nt: TGTGCCAGCAGCTCGGGGTTGAATCAGCCCCAGCATTTT
clone_size: -; v_call: TRBV28; j_call: TRBJ2-3; d_call: -; cdr3_aa: CASRRVTADTQYF; cdr3_nt: TGTGCCAGCAGGAGGGTCACAGCGGATACGCAGTATTTT
clone_size: -; v_call: TRBV24-1; j_call: TRBJ2-1; d_call: -; cdr3_aa: CATSDLVLAGANEQFF; cdr3_nt: TGTGCCACCAGTGATTTAGTGTTAGCTGGGGCCAATGAGCAGTTCTTC
clone_size: once; v_call: TRBV6-4; j_call: TRBJ2-2; d_call: TRBD2; cdr3_aa: CASSVRLAVTTGELFF; cdr3_nt: TGTGCCAGCAGTGTGAGACTAGCGGTGACCACCGGGGAGCTGTTTTTT
clone_size: -; v_call: TRBV6-2/TRBV6-3; j_call: TRBJ2-1; d_call: -; cdr3_aa: CASSYGVAANEQFF; cdr3_nt: TGTGCCAGCAGTTACGGGGTAGCGGCGAATGAGCAGTTCTTC
clone_size: -; v_call: TRBV28; j_call: TRBJ1-2; d_call: TRBD1; cdr3_aa: CASSRPPGQGAGGYTF; cdr3_nt: TGTGCCAGCAGCCGACCTCCGGGACAGGGAGCCGGTGGCTACACCTTC
clone_size: -; v_call: TRBV6-2/TRBV6-3; j_call: TRBJ2-5; d_call: -; cdr3_aa: CASSYGRGETQYF; cdr3_nt: TGTGCCAGCAGTTACGGCAGAGGAGAGACCCAGTACTTC
clone_size: -; v_call: TRBV7-2; j_call: TRBJ2-3; d_call: TRBD2; cdr3_aa: CASSLNYPGLAGGRDTQYF; cdr3_nt: TGTGCCAGCAGCTTAAATTACCCGGGACTAGCGGGGGGAAGGGATACGCAGTATTTT
clone_size: -; v_call: TRBV6-6; j_call: TRBJ1-2; d_call: -; cdr3_aa: CASTKGKDGYTF; cdr3_nt: TGTGCCAGCACCAAGGGGAAGGATGGCTACACCTTC
clone_size: -; v_call: TRBV28; j_call: TRBJ2-3; d_call: TRBD2; cdr3_aa: CASSKRGGRIGADTQYF; cdr3_nt: TGTGCCAGCAGTAAGCGGGGGGGCCGAATCGGTGCAGATACGCAGTATTTT
clone_size: -; v_call: TRBV4-3; j_call: TRBJ2-3; d_call: -; cdr3_aa: CASSQVREYSTDTQYF; cdr3_nt: TGCGCCAGCAGCCAAGTTAGAGAATACAGCACAGATACGCAGTATTTT
clone_size: once; v_call: TRBV19; j_call: TRBJ1-1; d_call: TRBD1; cdr3_aa: CASSEDRDTEAFF; cdr3_nt: TGTGCCAGTAGCGAAGACAGGGACACTGAAGCTTTCTTT
clone_size: once; v_call: TRBV4-1; j_call: TRBJ1-2; d_call: TRBD1; cdr3_aa: CASSRDRTGYGYTF; cdr3_nt: TGCGCCAGCAGCCGGGACAGGACGGGATATGGCTACACCTTC
clone_size: -; v_call: TRBV7-8; j_call: TRBJ2-5; d_call: -; cdr3_aa: CASSLGVTGSLYF; cdr3_nt: TGTGCCAGCAGCTTAGGGGTTACGGGGTCCTTGTACTTC
clone_size: -; v_call: TRBV7-9; j_call: TRBJ2-3; d_call: TRBD2; cdr3_aa: CASSFRGTSGTDTQYF; cdr3_nt: TGTGCCAGCAGCTTCAGGGGGACTAGCGGCACAGATACGCAGTATTTT
clone_size: -; v_call: TRBV6-5; j_call: TRBJ1-2; d_call: -; cdr3_aa: CASSYSEGVNYGYTF; cdr3_nt: TGTGCCAGCAGTTACTCAGAGGGGGTGAACTATGGCTACACCTTC
clone_size: -; v_call: TRBV28; j_call: TRBJ2-1; d_call: TRBD2; cdr3_aa: CASSPSGGTSYNEQFF; cdr3_nt: TGTGCCAGCAGCCCCAGCGGGGGGACCAGCTACAATGAGCAGTTCTTC
clone_size: -; v_call: TRBV5-4; j_call: TRBJ1-2; d_call: -; cdr3_aa: CASTRPGENYGYTF; cdr3_nt: TGTGCCAGCACCCGCCCCGGGGAGAACTATGGCTACACCTTC
clone_size: -; v_call: TRBV4-2; j_call: TRBJ2-7; d_call: -; cdr3_aa: CASSRPWDTPYEQYF; cdr3_nt: TGTGCCAGCAGCCGCCCCTGGGACACCCCCTACGAGCAGTACTTC
clone_size: -; v_call: TRBV7-9; j_call: TRBJ2-1; d_call: TRBD1; cdr3_aa: CASSLGLGQGRPSYNEQFF; cdr3_nt: TGTGCCAGCAGCTTAGGGTTGGGACAGGGCCGGCCCTCCTACAATGAGCAGTTCTTC
clone_size: -; v_call: TRBV6-6; j_call: TRBJ1-2; d_call: -; cdr3_aa: CASSRIEQGYYGYTF; cdr3_nt: TGTGCCAGCAGTCGAATTGAACAGGGTTACTATGGCTACACCTTC
clone_size: once; v_call: TRBV7-2; j_call: TRBJ1-5; d_call: -; cdr3_aa: CASSSGYNQPQHF; cdr3_nt: TGTGCCAGCAGCTCGGGTTACAATCAGCCCCAGCATTTT
clone_size: -; v_call: TRBV5-1; j_call: TRBJ1-3; d_call: -; cdr3_aa: CASSPQGSGNTIYF; cdr3_nt: TGCGCCAGCAGTCCCCAGGGCTCTGGAAACACCATATATTTT
clone_size: few; v_call: TRBV6-5; j_call: TRBJ2-1; d_call: -; cdr3_aa: CASSLVGGLSNEQFF; cdr3_nt: TGTGCCAGCAGCTTAGTGGGGGGGCTGTCCAATGAGCAGTTCTTC
clone_size: -; v_call: TRBV5-1; j_call: TRBJ2-3; d_call: TRBD2; cdr3_aa: CASSRNSGSEDTQYF; cdr3_nt: TGCGCCAGCAGTCGGAATAGCGGGAGTGAAGATACGCAGTATTTT
clone_size: -; v_call: TRBV4-2; j_call: TRBJ2-3; d_call: TRBD1; cdr3_aa: CASSQRKTGAITDTQYF; cdr3_nt: TGTGCCAGCAGCCAACGGAAGACAGGGGCGATTACAGATACGCAGTATTTT
clone_size: -; v_call: TRBV4-2; j_call: TRBJ2-2; d_call: TRBD2; cdr3_aa: CASSHPGGGAGELFF; cdr3_nt: TGTGCCAGCAGCCACCCGGGCGGGGGTGCCGGGGAGCTGTTTTTT
clone_size: -; v_call: TRBV15; j_call: TRBJ2-5; d_call: -; cdr3_aa: CATSRTGLSKETQYF; cdr3_nt: TGTGCCACCAGCAGAACGGGACTGTCAAAAGAGACCCAGTACTTC
clone_size: -; v_call: TRBV5-4; j_call: TRBJ2-1; d_call: -; cdr3_aa: CASSLEESSYNEQFF; cdr3_nt: TGTGCCAGCAGCTTGGAAGAGAGCTCCTACAATGAGCAGTTCTTC
clone_size: -; v_call: TRBV4-1; j_call: TRBJ2-3; d_call: -; cdr3_aa: CASSDDSTDTQYF; cdr3_nt: TGCGCCAGCAGCGATGACTCCACAGATACGCAGTATTTT
clone_size: -; v_call: TRBV7-8; j_call: TRBJ2-5; d_call: TRBD1; cdr3_aa: CASSEFRDRGWETQYF; cdr3_nt: TGTGCCAGCAGCGAGTTTCGGGACAGGGGATGGGAGACCCAGTACTTC
clone_size: once; v_call: TRBV10-1; j_call: TRBJ1-5; d_call: TRBD1; cdr3_aa: CASSPGQNQPQHF; cdr3_nt: TGCGCCAGCAGTCCGGGACAGAATCAGCCCCAGCATTTT
clone_size: -; v_call: TRBV7-9; j_call: TRBJ1-1; d_call: -; cdr3_aa: CASSLSSIGDTEAFF; cdr3_nt: TGTGCCAGCAGCTTATCTTCCATAGGAGACACTGAAGCTTTCTTT
clone_size: -; v_call: TRBV29-1; j_call: TRBJ1-1; d_call: TRBD1; cdr3_aa: CSVTPGTANTEAFF; cdr3_nt: TGCAGCGTTACCCCCGGGACAGCGAACACTGAAGCTTTCTTT
clone_size: -; v_call: TRBV19; j_call: TRBJ1-1; d_call: TRBD1; cdr3_aa: CASSIYGGGEGTEAFF; cdr3_nt: TGTGCCAGTAGTATTTATGGAGGGGGCGAGGGCACTGAAGCTTTCTTT
clone_size: once; v_call: TRBV7-9; j_call: TRBJ1-5; d_call: -; cdr3_aa: CASSLGLSTDRPQPQHF; cdr3_nt: TGTGCCAGCAGCTTGGGGCTTTCGACAGATAGGCCTCAGCCCCAGCATTTT
clone_size: -; v_call: TRBV15; j_call: TRBJ2-5; d_call: -; cdr3_aa: CATSRDRGETQYF; cdr3_nt: TGTGCCACCAGCAGAGATCGTGGCGAGACCCAGTACTTC
clone_size: -; v_call: TRBV5-1; j_call: TRBJ2-3; d_call: TRBD2; cdr3_aa: CASSLGGRVPDTQYF; cdr3_nt: TGCGCCAGCAGCTTGGGAGGGAGGGTCCCAGATACGCAGTATTTT
clone_size: -; v_call: TRBV11-3; j_call: TRBJ1-2; d_call: -; cdr3_aa: CASSLDHVAGHTF; cdr3_nt: TGTGCCAGCAGCTTAGATCATGTGGCAGGGCACACCTTC
clone_size: -; v_call: TRBV2; j_call: TRBJ1-1; d_call: -; cdr3_aa: CASSDGRANTEAFF; cdr3_nt: TGTGCCAGTAGCGATGGACGGGCGAACACTGAAGCTTTCTTT
clone_size: -; v_call: TRBV5-5; j_call: TRBJ2-2; d_call: TRBD2; cdr3_aa: CASSLGRTSWVTGELFF; cdr3_nt: TGTGCCAGCAGCTTGGGGAGGACTAGCTGGGTAACCGGGGAGCTGTTTTTT
clone_size: -; v_call: TRBV2; j_call: TRBJ2-1; d_call: TRBD2; cdr3_aa: CASSKVGGNTSSYNEQFF; cdr3_nt: TGTGCCAGCAGTAAAGTGGGGGGGAATACGAGCTCCTACAATGAGCAGTTCTTC
clone_size: once; v_call: TRBV27; j_call: TRBJ2-4; d_call: TRBD2; cdr3_aa: CASSPGTSLDLAKNIQYF; cdr3_nt: TGTGCCAGCAGTCCCGGGACTAGCCTCGACCTAGCCAAAAACATTCAGTACTTC
clone_size: -; v_call: TRBV12-5; j_call: TRBJ2-1; d_call: -; cdr3_aa: CASGLVTTNEQFF; cdr3_nt: TGTGCTAGTGGTTTGGTAACAACGAATGAGCAGTTCTTC
clone_size: -; v_call: TRBV7-9; j_call: TRBJ2-2; d_call: TRBD2; cdr3_aa: CASSSTSGRASGELFF; cdr3_nt: TGTGCCAGCAGCTCAACTAGCGGGAGGGCGTCCGGGGAGCTGTTTTTT
clone_size: -; v_call: TRBV19; j_call: TRBJ1-4; d_call: TRBD1; cdr3_aa: CASSADRGPIATNEKLFF; cdr3_nt: TGTGCCAGTAGTGCCGACAGGGGTCCCATTGCAACTAATGAAAAACTGTTTTTT
clone_size: -; v_call: TRBV7-7; j_call: TRBJ2-3; d_call: TRBD2; cdr3_aa: CASSLGLAGTDTQYF; cdr3_nt: TGTGCTAGCAGCTTGGGGCTAGCGGGTACAGATACGCAGTATTTT